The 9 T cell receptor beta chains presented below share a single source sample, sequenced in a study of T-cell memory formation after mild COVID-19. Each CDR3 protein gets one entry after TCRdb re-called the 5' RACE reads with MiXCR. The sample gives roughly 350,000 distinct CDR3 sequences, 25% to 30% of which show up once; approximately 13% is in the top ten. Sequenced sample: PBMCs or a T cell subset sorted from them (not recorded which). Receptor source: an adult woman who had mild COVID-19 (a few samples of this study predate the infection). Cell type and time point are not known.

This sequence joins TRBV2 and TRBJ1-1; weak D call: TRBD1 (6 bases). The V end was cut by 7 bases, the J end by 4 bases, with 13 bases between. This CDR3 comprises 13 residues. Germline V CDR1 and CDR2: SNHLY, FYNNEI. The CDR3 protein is CASTGGQATEAFF. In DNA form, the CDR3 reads TGTGCCAGCACTGGGGGGCAGGCCACTGAAGCTTTCTTT.

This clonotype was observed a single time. The chain's CDR3 is CASSARELVNTGELFF. In nucleotides, the CDR3 is TGTGCCAGCAGTGCCAGGGAATTGGTGAACACCGGGGAGCTGTTTTTT. This chain links TRBV12-3 or TRBV12-4 with TRBJ2-2; tentatively, D is TRBD1 (5 bases). This CDR3 is built from 16 residues. With 5 bases removed from V and 1 base from J, the gap between germline ends came to 14 bases.

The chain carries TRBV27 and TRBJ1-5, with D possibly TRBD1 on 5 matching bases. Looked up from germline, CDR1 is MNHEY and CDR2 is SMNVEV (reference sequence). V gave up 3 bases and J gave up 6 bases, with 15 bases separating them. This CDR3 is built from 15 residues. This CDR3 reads CASSFVGGRGQPQHF. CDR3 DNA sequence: TGTGCCAGCAGTTTTGTAGGAGGGAGGGGTCAGCCCCAGCATTTT.

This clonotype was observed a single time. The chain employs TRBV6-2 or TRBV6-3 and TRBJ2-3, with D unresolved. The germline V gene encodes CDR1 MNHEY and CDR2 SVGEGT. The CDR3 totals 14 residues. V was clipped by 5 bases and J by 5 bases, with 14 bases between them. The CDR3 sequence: CASSPILTEDTQYF. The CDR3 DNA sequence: TGTGCCAGCAGTCCGATTCTGACTGAAGATACGCAGTATTTT.

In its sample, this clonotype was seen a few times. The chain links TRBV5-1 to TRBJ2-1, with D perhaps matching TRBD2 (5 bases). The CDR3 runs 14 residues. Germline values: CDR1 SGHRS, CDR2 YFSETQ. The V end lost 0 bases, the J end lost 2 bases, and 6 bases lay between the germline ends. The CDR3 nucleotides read TGCGCCAGCAGCTTGGACGGGGCCTACAATGAGCAGTTCTTC. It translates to CASSLDGAYNEQFF.

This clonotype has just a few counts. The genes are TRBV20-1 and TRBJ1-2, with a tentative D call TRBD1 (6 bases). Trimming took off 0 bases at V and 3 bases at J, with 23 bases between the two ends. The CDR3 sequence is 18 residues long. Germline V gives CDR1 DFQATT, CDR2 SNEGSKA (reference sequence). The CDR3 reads CSARDPYRADFRDYGYTF. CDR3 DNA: TGCAGTGCTAGAGATCCCTACAGGGCAGATTTCCGGGACTATGGCTACACCTTC.

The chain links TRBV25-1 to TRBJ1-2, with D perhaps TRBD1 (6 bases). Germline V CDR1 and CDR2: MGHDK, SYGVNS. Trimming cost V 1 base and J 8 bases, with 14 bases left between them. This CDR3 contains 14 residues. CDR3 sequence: CASSESWAGEGYTF. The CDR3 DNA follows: TGTGCCAGCAGTGAATCTTGGGCAGGGGAAGGCTACACCTTC.

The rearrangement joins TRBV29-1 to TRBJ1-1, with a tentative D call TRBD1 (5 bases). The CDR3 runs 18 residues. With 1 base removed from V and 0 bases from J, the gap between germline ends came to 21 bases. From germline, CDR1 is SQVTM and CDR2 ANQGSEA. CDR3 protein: CSVEGDLGGPGLNTEAFF. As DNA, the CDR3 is TGCAGCGTTGAAGGGGATTTGGGGGGACCAGGGTTGAACACTGAAGCTTTCTTT. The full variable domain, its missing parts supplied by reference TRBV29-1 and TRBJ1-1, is SAVISQKPSRDICQRGTSLTIQCQVDSQVTMMFWYRQQPGQSLTLIATANQGSEATYESGFVIDKFPISRPNLTFSTLTVSNMSPEDSSIYLCSVEGDLGGPGLNTEAFFGQGTRLTVV.

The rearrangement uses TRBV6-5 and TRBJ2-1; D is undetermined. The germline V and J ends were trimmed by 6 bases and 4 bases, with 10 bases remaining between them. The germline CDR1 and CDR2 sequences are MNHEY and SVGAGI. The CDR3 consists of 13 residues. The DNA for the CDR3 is TGTGCCAGCAGATTGGACGGTTACAATGAGCAGTTCTTC. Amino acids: CASRLDGYNEQFF.